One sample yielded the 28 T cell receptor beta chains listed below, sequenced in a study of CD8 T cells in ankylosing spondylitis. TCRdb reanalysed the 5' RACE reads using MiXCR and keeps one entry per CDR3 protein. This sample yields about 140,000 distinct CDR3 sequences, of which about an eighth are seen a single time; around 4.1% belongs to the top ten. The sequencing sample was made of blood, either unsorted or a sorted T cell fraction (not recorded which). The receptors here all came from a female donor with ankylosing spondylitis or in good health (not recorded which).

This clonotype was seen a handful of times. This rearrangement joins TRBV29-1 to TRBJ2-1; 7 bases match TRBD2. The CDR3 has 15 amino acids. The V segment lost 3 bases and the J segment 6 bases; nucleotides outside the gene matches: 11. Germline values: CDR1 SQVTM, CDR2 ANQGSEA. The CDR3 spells CSVEGAGPPLNEQFF. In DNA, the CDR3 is TGCAGCGTTGAGGGAGCGGGACCTCCCCTCAATGAGCAGTTCTTC.

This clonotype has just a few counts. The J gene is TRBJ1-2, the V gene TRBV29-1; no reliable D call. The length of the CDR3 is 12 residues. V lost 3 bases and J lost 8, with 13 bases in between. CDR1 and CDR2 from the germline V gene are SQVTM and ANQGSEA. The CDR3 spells CSVDQERSGYTF. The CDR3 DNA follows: TGCAGCGTTGACCAGGAAAGGAGCGGCTACACCTTC.

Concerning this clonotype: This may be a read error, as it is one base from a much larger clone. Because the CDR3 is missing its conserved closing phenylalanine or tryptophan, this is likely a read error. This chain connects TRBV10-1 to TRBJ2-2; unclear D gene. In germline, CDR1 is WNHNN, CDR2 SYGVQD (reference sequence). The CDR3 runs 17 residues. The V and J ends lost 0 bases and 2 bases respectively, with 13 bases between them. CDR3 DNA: TGCGCCAGCAGTGAGTCGGTTTCCTTGGTCAACACCGGGGAGCTGTTTTCT. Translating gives CASSESVSLVNTGELFS.

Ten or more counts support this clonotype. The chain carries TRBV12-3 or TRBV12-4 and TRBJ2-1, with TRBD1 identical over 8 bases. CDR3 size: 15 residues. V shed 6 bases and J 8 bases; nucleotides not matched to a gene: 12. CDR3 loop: CASRDSRTGTHEQFF. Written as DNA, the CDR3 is TGTGCCAGCAGAGACTCGAGGACAGGGACCCATGAGCAGTTCTTC.

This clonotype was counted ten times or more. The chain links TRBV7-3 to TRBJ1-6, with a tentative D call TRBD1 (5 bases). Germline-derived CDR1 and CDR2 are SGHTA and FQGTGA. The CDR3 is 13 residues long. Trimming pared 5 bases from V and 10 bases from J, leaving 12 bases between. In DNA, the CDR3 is TGTGCCAGCAGCCCCACAGGAAACTCACCCCTCCACTTT. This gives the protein CASSPTGNSPLHF.

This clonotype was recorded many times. CDR3 in amino acids: CSATAQGVKNIQYF. As DNA, the CDR3 is TGCAGTGCTACGGCGCAGGGTGTCAAAAACATTCAGTACTTC. The V gene is TRBV20-1, the J gene TRBJ2-4; TRBD1 might be the D (5 bases). The CDR3 is 14 residues long. V shed 4 bases and J shed 3 bases, with 13 bases lying between them. Per germline, CDR1 DFQATT and CDR2 SNEGSKA (reference sequence).

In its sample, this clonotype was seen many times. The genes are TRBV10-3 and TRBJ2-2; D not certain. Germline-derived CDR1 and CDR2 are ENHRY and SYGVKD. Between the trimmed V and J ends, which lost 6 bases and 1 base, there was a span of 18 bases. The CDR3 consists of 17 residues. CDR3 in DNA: TGTGCCATCAGGGAAGGAGATGGTAGAGGGAACACCGGGGAGCTGTTTTTT. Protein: CAIREGDGRGNTGELFF.

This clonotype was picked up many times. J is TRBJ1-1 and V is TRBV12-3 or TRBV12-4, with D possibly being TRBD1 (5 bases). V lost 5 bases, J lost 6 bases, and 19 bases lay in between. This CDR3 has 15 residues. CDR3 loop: CASSANRLEIPEAFF. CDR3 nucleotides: TGTGCCAGCAGTGCCAACAGGTTGGAGATTCCTGAAGCTTTCTTT.

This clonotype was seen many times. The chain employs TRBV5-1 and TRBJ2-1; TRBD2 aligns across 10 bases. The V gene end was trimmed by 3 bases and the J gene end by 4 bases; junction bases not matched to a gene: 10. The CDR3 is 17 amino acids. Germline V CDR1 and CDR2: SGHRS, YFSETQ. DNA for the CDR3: TGCGCCAGCAGCTCCTCTTTCAGCGGGGGGGGATACAATGAGCAGTTCTTC. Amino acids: CASSSSFSGGGYNEQFF.

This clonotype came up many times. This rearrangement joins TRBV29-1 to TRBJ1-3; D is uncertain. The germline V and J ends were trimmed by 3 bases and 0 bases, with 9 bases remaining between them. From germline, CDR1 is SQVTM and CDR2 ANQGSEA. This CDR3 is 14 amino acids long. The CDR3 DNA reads TGCAGCGTTGATAGACCGGGCTCTGGAAACACCATATATTTT. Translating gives CSVDRPGSGNTIYF.

As DNA, the CDR3 is TGTGCCATCAGTAAGGGAGGACGAAGACGGGGGTCGGAGACCCAGTACTTC. Protein sequence: CAISKGGRRRGSETQYF. The J gene is TRBJ2-5, the V gene TRBV10-3; tentative D call: TRBD2 (6 bases). V was pared by 5 bases and J by 5 bases, with 24 bases between. CDR3 length: 17 amino acids. Germline CDR1 reads ENHRY; CDR2 reads SYGVKD.

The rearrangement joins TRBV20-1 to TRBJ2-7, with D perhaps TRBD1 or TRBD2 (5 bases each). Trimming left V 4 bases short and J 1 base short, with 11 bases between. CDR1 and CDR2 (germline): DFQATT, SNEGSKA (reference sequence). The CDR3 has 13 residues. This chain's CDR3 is CSATRDGSYEQYF. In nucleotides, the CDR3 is TGCAGTGCTACTCGGGACGGTTCCTACGAGCAGTACTTC.

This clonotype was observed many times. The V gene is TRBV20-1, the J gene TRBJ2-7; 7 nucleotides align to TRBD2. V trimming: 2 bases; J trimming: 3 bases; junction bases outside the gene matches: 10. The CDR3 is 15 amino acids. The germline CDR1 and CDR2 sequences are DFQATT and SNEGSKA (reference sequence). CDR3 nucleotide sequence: TGCAGTGCTAGACATCCTTCTAGCGGTGGCTACGAGCAGTACTTC. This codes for CSARHPSSGGYEQYF.

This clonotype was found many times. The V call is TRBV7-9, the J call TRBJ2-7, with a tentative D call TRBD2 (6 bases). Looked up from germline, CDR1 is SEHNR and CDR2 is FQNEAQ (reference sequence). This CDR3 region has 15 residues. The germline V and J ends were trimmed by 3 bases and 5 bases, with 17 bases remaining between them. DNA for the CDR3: TGTGCCAGCAGCTTGGGACCGGGACTCCAGGACGAGCAGTACTTC. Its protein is CASSLGPGLQDEQYF.

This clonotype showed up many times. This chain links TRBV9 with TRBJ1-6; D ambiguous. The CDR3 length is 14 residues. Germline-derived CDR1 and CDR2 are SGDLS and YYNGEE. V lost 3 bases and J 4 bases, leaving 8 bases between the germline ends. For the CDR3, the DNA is TGTGCCAGCAGCGCCGGAGAGTATAATTCACCCCTCCACTTT. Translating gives CASSAGEYNSPLHF.

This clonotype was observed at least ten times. Here the CDR3 reads CASDGRPNTGELFF. The CDR3 DNA sequence: TGCGCCAGCGATGGCAGGCCGAACACCGGGGAGCTGTTTTTT. The chain has TRBV10-2 and TRBJ2-2; D gene uncertain. CDR1 is WSHSY and CDR2 is SAAADI in the germline V gene. The CDR3 totals 14 residues. Trimming removed 8 bases at V and 0 bases at J, with 10 bases between.

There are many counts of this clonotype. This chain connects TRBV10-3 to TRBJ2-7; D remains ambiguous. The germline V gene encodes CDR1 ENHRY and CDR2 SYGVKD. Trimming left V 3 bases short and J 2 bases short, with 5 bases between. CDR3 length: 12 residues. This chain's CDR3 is CAISEGPYEQYF. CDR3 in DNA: TGTGCCATCAGTGAAGGCCCCTACGAGCAGTACTTC.

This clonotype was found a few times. The DNA for the CDR3 is TGTGCCAGCAGCAAATCTGCGACTCCCTCCTACGAGCAGTACTTC. It is translated as CASSKSATPSYEQYF. The V call is TRBV21-1, the J call TRBJ2-7. TRBV21-1 represents a pseudogene. This CDR3 has 15 amino acids.

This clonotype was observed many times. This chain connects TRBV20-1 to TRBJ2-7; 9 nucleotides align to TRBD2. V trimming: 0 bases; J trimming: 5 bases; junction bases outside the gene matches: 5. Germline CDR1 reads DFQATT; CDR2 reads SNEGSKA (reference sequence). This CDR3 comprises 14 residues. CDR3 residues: CSAREAGTSNEQYF. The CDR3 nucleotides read TGCAGTGCTAGAGAGGCCGGGACTAGCAACGAGCAGTACTTC.

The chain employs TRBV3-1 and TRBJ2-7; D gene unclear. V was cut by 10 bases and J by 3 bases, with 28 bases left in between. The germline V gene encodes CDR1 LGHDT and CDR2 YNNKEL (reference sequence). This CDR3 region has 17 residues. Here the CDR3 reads CATCQEAGPGLSYEQYF. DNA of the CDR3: TGTGCCACCTGCCAAGAGGCCGGACCCGGGCTCAGCTACGAGCAGTACTTC.

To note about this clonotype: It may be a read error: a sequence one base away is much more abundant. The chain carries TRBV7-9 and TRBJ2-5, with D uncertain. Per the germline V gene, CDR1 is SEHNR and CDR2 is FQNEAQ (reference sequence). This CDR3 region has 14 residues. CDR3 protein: CVSSWWEKQETQYF. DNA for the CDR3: TGTGTCAGCAGCTGGTGGGAAAAGCAAGAGACCCAGTACTTC.

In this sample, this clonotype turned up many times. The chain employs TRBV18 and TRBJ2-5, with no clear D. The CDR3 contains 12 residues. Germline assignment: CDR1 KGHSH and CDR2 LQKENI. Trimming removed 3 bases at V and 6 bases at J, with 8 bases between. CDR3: CASSPVEKTQYF. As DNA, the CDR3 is TGTGCCAGCTCACCGGTCGAAAAGACCCAGTACTTC.

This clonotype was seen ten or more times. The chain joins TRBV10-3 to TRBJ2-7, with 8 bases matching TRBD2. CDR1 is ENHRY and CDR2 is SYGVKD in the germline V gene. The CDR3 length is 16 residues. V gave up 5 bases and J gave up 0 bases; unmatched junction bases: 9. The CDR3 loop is CAISFGRGLTSYEQYF. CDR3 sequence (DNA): TGTGCCATCAGTTTCGGGAGGGGCCTAACCTCCTACGAGCAGTACTTC.

CDR3 nucleotide sequence: TGCAGTGCTAGCAAGGTGGCCGGGGAGCTGTTTTTT. Its translation is CSASKVAGELFF. The rearrangement joins TRBV20-1 to TRBJ2-2; no reliable D call. CDR3 length: 12 amino acids. The ends were cut back, 3 bases at V and 6 bases at J, with 8 bases in the middle. Germline CDR1 and CDR2: DFQATT and SNEGSKA (reference sequence).

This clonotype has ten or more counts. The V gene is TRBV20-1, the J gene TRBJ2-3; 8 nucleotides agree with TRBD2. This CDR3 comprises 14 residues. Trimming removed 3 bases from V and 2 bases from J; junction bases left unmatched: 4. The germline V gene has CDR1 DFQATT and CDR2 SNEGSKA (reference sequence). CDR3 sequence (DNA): TGCAGTGCTAGGAGCGGGGGCCTCACAGATACGCAGTATTTT. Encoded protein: CSARSGGLTDTQYF.

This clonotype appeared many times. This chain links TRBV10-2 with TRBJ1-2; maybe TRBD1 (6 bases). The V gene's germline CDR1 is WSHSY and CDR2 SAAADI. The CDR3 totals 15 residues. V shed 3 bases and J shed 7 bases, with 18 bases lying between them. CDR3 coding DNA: TGCGCCAGCAGTGAAGAGGGGGGGTCCCTCTTTGGCTACACCTTC. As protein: CASSEEGGSLFGYTF.

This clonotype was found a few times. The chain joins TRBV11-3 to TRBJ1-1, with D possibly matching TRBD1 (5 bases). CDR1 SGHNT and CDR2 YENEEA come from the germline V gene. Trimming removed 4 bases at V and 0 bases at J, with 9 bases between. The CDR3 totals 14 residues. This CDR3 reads CASSSGGLNTEAFF. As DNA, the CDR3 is TGTGCCAGCAGCTCGGGGGGGTTGAACACTGAAGCTTTCTTT.

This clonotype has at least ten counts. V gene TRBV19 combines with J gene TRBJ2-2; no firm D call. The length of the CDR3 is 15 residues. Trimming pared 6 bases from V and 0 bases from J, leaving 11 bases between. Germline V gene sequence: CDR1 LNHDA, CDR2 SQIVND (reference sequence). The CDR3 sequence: CASSLMVPNTGELFF. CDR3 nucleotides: TGTGCCAGTAGCCTTATGGTGCCGAACACCGGGGAGCTGTTTTTT.